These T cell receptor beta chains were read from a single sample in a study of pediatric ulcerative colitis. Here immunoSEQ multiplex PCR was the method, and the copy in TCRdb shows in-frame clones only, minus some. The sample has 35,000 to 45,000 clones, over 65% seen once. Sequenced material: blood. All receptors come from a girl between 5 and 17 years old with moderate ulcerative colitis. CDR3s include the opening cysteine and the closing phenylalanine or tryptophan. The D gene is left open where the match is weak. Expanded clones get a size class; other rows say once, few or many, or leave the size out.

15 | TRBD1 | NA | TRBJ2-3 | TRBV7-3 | CASSDRTGGIDTQYF | TGTGCCAGCAGCGACAGGACAGGGGGCATAGATACGCAGTATTTT
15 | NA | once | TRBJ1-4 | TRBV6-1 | CASSEAAGTNEKLFF | TGTGCCAGCAGTGAAGCGGCAGGGACTAATGAAAAACTGTTTTTT
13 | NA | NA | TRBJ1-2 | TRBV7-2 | CASSFGTNYGYTF | TGTGCCAGCAGCTTCGGGACGAACTATGGCTACACCTTC
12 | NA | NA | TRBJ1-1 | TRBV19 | CASSMGRTEAFF | TGTGCCAGTAGTATGGGTCGCACTGAAGCTTTCTTT
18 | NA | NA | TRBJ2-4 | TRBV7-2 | CASSLASTGWRAKNIQYF | TGTGCCAGCAGCTTAGCGTCGACAGGATGGAGAGCCAAAAACATTCAGTACTTC
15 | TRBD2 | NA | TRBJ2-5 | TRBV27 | CASLGTSGVKETQYF | TGTGCCAGCCTAGGGACTAGCGGGGTAAAAGAGACCCAGTACTTC
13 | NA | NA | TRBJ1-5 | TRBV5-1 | CASSLSGEGPQHF | TGCGCCAGCAGCTTGTCAGGGGAAGGGCCCCAGCATTTT
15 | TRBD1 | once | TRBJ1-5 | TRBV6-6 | CASSYSWTGDQPQHF | TGTGCCAGCAGTTACTCCTGGACAGGGGATCAGCCCCAGCATTTT
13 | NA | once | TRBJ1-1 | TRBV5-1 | CASSLAGGQWAFF | TGCGCCAGCAGCTTGGCCGGGGGCCAGTGGGCTTTCTTT
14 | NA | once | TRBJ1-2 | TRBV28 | CASSLPGQLGGYTF | TGTGCCAGCAGTTTGCCCGGCCAGCTGGGGGGCTACACCTTC
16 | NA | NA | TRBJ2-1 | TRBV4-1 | CASSQDPGANYNEQFF | TGCGCCAGCAGCCAAGACCCGGGAGCTAACTACAATGAGCAGTTCTTC
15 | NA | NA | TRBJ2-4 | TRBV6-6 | CASRPRRGDKNIQYF | TGTGCCAGCAGGCCTCGGCGCGGGGACAAAAACATTCAGTACTTC
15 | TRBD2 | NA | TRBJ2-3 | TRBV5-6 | CASSSGGLSTDTQYF | TGTGCCAGCAGCTCGGGGGGTTTGAGCACAGATACGCAGTATTTT
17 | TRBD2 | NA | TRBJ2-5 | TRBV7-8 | CASSRWDSGGLQETQYF | TGTGCCAGCAGCCGATGGGATAGCGGGGGCCTACAAGAGACCCAGTACTTC
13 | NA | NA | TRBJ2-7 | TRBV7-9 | CASSDDRLYEQYF | TGTGCCAGCAGCGACGACAGGCTGTACGAGCAGTACTTC
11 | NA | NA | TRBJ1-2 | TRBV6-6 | CASSYSREYTF | TGTGCCAGCAGTTACTCGAGGGAGTACACCTTC
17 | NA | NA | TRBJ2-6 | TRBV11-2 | CASSKGVSVSGANVLTF | TGTGCCAGCAGCAAGGGGGTTTCTGTGTCTGGGGCCAACGTCCTGACTTTC
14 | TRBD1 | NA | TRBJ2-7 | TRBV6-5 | CASSPSQGWYEQYF | TGTGCCAGCAGTCCCTCACAGGGGTGGTACGAGCAGTACTTC
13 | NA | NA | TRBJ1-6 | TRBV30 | CAFRPNYNSPLHF | TGTGCCTTCCGACCCAACTATAATTCACCCCTCCACTTT
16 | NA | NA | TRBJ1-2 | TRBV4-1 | CASSPPSRAGVPGYTF | TGCGCCAGCAGCCCCCCATCGAGGGCGGGGGTCCCTGGCTACACCTTC
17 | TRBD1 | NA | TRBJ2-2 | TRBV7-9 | CASSHPVGTANTGELFF | TGTGCCAGCAGCCACCCCGTTGGGACAGCAAACACCGGGGAGCTGTTTTTT
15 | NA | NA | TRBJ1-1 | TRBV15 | CATSTEGGQNTEAFF | TGTGCCACCTCTACAGAAGGGGGGCAGAACACTGAAGCTTTCTTT
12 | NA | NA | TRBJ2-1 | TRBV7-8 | CASRGGVGEQFF | TGTGCCAGCAGAGGAGGGGTCGGTGAGCAGTTCTTC
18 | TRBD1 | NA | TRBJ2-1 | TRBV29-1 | CSVFSRTASGGPYNEQFF | TGCAGCGTATTTTCCCGCACTGCCTCAGGGGGACCCTACAATGAGCAGTTCTTC
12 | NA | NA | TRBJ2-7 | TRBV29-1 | CSVEGGEYEQYF | TGCAGCGTTGAAGGGGGGGAGTACGAGCAGTACTTC
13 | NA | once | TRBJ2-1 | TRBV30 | CAWSVSLHNEQFF | TGTGCCTGGAGTGTCTCGCTTCACAATGAGCAGTTCTTC